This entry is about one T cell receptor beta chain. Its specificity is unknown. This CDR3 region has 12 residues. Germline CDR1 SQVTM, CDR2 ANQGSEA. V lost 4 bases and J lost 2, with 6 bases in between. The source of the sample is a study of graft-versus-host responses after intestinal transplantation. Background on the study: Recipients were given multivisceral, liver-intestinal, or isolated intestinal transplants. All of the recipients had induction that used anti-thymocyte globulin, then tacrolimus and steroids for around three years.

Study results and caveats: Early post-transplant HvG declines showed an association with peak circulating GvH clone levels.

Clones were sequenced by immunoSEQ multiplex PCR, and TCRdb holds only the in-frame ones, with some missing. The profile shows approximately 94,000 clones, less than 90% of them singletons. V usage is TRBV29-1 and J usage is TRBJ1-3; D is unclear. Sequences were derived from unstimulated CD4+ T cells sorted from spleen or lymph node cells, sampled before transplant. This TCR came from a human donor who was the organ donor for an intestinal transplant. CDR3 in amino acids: CSVGAAGNTIYF. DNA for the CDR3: TGCAGCGTTGGGGCGGCTGGAAACACCATATATTTT.